The 13 T cell receptor beta chains below were found in one sample sequenced in a study of shared clonotypes between healthy human individuals. Clones were sequenced by immunoSEQ multiplex PCR, and TCRdb holds only the in-frame ones, with some missing. The sample carries about 2 million clones, about 95% recorded once. Input material: naive CD4+ T cells sorted from blood. Indicated subset: CD45RA+ positively selected. The origin of the receptors is a man younger than 30 in good health.

The rearrangement uses TRBV27 and TRBJ2-1; TRBD2 aligns across 8 bases. Losses at the gene ends were 6 bases for V and 9 bases for J; bases not matched to a gene: 19. Germline V gene sequence: CDR1 MNHEY, CDR2 SMNVEV (reference sequence). The CDR3 loop spans 17 amino acids. CDR3 sequence (DNA): TGTGCCAGCAGAAGGGACGTATCCGGGACTAGGGCTCCTGAGCAGTTCTTC. Translating gives CASRRDVSGTRAPEQFF.

The V and J genes are TRBV10-2 and TRBJ2-2; D ambiguous. The CDR3 runs to 16 residues. The germline gives CDR1 WSHSY, CDR2 SAAADI. The germline V and J ends were trimmed by 7 bases and 3 bases, with 18 bases remaining between them. The CDR3 nucleotides are TGCGCCAGCAACTCCAACGGCCCGGTGGACACCGGGGAGCTGTTTTTT. Encoded protein: CASNSNGPVDTGELFF.

The chain recombines TRBV28 with TRBJ1-5; no definite D call. The V gene lost 7 bases and the J gene lost 0 bases, with 13 bases spanning the gap. This CDR3 contains 15 residues. CDR1 and CDR2 (germline): MDHEN, SYDVKM. As DNA, the CDR3 is TGTGCCAGCATCCCCGGTGGCGATAGCAATCAGCCCCAGCATTTT. It is translated as CASIPGGDSNQPQHF.

Note on this clone: The junction and the germline gene differ at one end; a read error may be behind it. V usage is TRBV5-1 and J usage is TRBJ2-1; 9 bases map to TRBD1. CDR3 length: 15 residues. Germline CDR1 is SGHRS and CDR2 is YFSETQ. CDR3 protein: CASRTGGLGYDEQFF. Written as DNA, the CDR3 is TGCGCCAGCAGGACAGGGGGTTTGGGCTACGATGAGCAGTTCTTC.

The genes are TRBV5-5 and TRBJ1-2; the D gene is possibly TRBD1 (6 bases). Germline V gene data show CDR1 as SGHKS and CDR2 as YYEKEE (reference sequence). The CDR3 has 14 residues. Trimming pared 1 base from V and 6 bases from J, leaving 13 bases between. In DNA form, the CDR3 reads TGTGCCAGCAGCTTGATGGGACAAGTCGATGGCTACACCTTC. It codes for CASSLMGQVDGYTF.

V usage is TRBV5-1 and J usage is TRBJ2-5; D is unclear. V was pared by 4 bases and J by 4 bases, with 14 bases between. Per germline, CDR1 SGHRS and CDR2 YFSETQ. The CDR3 contains 14 residues. CDR3 loop: CASSRGTMGETQYF. CDR3 DNA: TGCGCCAGCAGCCGCGGTACTATGGGAGAGACCCAGTACTTC.

The chain links TRBV5-4 to TRBJ2-1; the match to TRBD1 covers 9 bases. Germline V gene sequence: CDR1 SGHNT, CDR2 YYREEE (reference sequence). The CDR3 totals 15 residues. Trimming took 10 bases from V and 7 from J; bases not matched to a gene: 15. This CDR3 reads CAFSSLEQGANEQFF. The CDR3 nucleotides read TGTGCCTTCAGCAGCTTGGAACAGGGGGCTAATGAGCAGTTCTTC.

As concerns this clone: It may be a read error: a sequence one base away is much more abundant. J is TRBJ2-5 and V is TRBV29-1; 8 bases are shared with TRBD2. The germline V gene has CDR1 SQVTM and CDR2 ANQGSEA. This CDR3 comprises 14 residues. J gave up 5 bases and V 7 bases, and 12 bases lay outside the gene matches. Here the CDR3 reads CSASLRGGRETQYF. The CDR3 DNA follows: TGCAGCGCGTCGTTACGGGGGGGCCGGGAGACCCAGTACTTC.

The genes are TRBV19 and TRBJ2-7, with D maybe TRBD1 (7 bases). Trimming stripped 1 base from V and 2 bases from J, with 15 bases between. Per germline, CDR1 LNHDA and CDR2 SQIVND (reference sequence). This CDR3 region has 16 residues. CDR3 in DNA: TGTGCCAGTAGTATAGCCCCAGGGGGAGGTACCTACGAGCAGTACTTC. Residues: CASSIAPGGGTYEQYF.

The chain is built from TRBV6-1 and TRBJ1-6, with D perhaps TRBD1 (5 bases). The CDR3 consists of 15 residues. From germline, CDR1 is MNHNS and CDR2 SASEGT. The V gene lost 6 bases and the J gene lost 2 bases, with 11 bases spanning the gap. CDR3 DNA: TGTGCCAGCAGGAAAGACAGCACCTATAATTCACCCCTCCACTTT. Amino acids: CASRKDSTYNSPLHF.

This sequence joins TRBV10-3 and TRBJ1-2, with a weak D call TRBD1 (5 bases). Germline loops: CDR1 ENHRY, CDR2 SYGVKD. This CDR3 is 14 amino acids long. The ends were cut back, 3 bases at V and 5 bases at J, with 13 bases in the middle. CDR3 in DNA: TGTGCCATCAGTGATCTGGGGGAGTATTATGGCTACACCTTC. It specifies CAISDLGEYYGYTF.

The V and J genes are TRBV10-3 and TRBJ1-4; 8 nucleotides match TRBD1. This CDR3 region has 15 residues. Germline V gene data show CDR1 as ENHRY and CDR2 as SYGVKD. Trimming took 8 bases from V and 4 from J; bases not matched to a gene: 9. For the CDR3, the DNA is TGTGCCATCGCGGCCAGGGGGCTAGGTAATGAAAAACTGTTTTTT. It is translated as CAIAARGLGNEKLFF.

The chain couples TRBV7-2 to TRBJ2-7; possible D gene TRBD2, 6 bases. V lost 5 bases, J lost 6 bases, and 17 bases lay in between. From germline, CDR1 is SGHTA and CDR2 FQGNSA. CDR3 length equals 14 residues. The CDR3 DNA reads as TGTGCCAGCAGCACGGGGACTGCCAGTCGCGAGCAGTACTTC. Translating it yields CASSTGTASREQYF.